This T cell receptor beta chain was retrieved from a study of regulatory T cells in long-lasting Graves disease. The J segment lost 2 bases and the V segment lost 4 bases, leaving 19 bases of the junction unmatched. The CDR3 has 20 residues. Regarding time point: newly diagnosed GD, antithyroid drugs for less than 3 months. RNA from PBMCs was the source of the TCR library. Building of the TCR beta libraries involved iRepertoire HTBI primers and Arm-PCR of CDR3 regions. TCRdb redid the calling of the multiplex PCR reads with MiXCR, one entry per CDR3 protein. The table lists 250,000 to 400,000 distinct CDR3 sequences, over 15% of them singletons, with about two fifths in the top ten.

The chain uses TRBV12-3 or TRBV12-4 and TRBJ1-1; 10 nucleotides match TRBD1. The sequencing used peripheral blood mononuclear cells (PBMCs), collected at new diagnosis, from a patient treated with antithyroid drugs. This TCR came from a female donor with Graves disease. The CDR3 sequence is CASSSPMTGGRLGFNTEAFF. DNA of the CDR3: TGTGCCAGCAGTTCCCCGATGACAGGGGGCAGGTTAGGCTTCAACACTGAAGCTTTCTTT.